One sample yielded the 29 T cell receptor beta chains listed below, sequenced in a study of blood T cell repertoires in COVID-19. Produced via immunoSEQ multiplex PCR; TCRdb's table is partial and in-frame only. Altogether over 50,000 clones are present, around four fifths being singletons, with the ten largest covering about 2.7%. Input material: peripheral blood. All receptors come from a middle-aged man with acute or convalescent COVID-19.

This clone was seen a single time. The chain combines TRBV6-5 with TRBJ2-5; 8 bases agree with TRBD2. The ends lost 1 base at V and 7 bases at J; junction bases unmatched: 8. The V gene's germline CDR1 is MNHEY and CDR2 SVGAGI. This CDR3 has 15 residues. CDR3 residues: CASSYFSGSQGTQYF. The CDR3 region has the DNA TGTGCCAGCAGTTACTTCAGCGGGAGTCAGGGGACCCAGTACTTC.

The chain combines TRBV19 with TRBJ2-2; D is undetermined. The length of the CDR3 is 12 residues. The germline gives CDR1 LNHDA, CDR2 SQIVND (reference sequence). V was pared by 6 bases and J by 5 bases, with 7 bases between. CDR3 sequence (DNA): TGTGCCAGTAGCAAGGAGACCGGGGAGCTGTTTTTT. Its translation: CASSKETGELFF.

This rearrangement joins TRBV7-9 to TRBJ1-1; possible D gene TRBD1, 6 bases. From germline, CDR1 is SEHNR and CDR2 FQNEAQ (reference sequence). The CDR3 runs 15 residues. The V end was cut by 5 bases, the J end by 2 bases, with 15 bases between. CDR3 protein: CASSNGLGTNTEAFF. As DNA, the CDR3 is TGTGCCAGCAGCAACGGACTGGGGACAAACACTGAAGCTTTCTTT.

The rearrangement joins TRBV28 to TRBJ1-6, with 8 bases that match TRBD1. The ends lost 3 bases at V and 7 bases at J; junction bases unmatched: 2. Germline CDR1 is MDHEN and CDR2 is SYDVKM. The CDR3 totals 14 residues. The DNA for the CDR3 is TGTGCCAGCAGTTTCGGGACAGGAAATTCACCCCTCCACTTT. This codes for CASSFGTGNSPLHF. The full variable domain, its missing parts supplied by reference TRBV28 and TRBJ1-6, is DVKVTQSSRYLVKRTGEKVFLECVQDMDHENMFWYRQDPGLGLRLIYFSYDVKMKEKGDIPEGYSVSREKKERFSLILESASTNQTSMYLCASSFGTGNSPLHFGNGTRLTVT.

This clone has a single count. The chain combines TRBV6-5 with TRBJ1-1; 7 bases agree with TRBD1. The CDR3 contains 12 residues. V lost 4 bases and J lost 7; bases outside the gene matches: 3. The germline V gene has CDR1 MNHEY and CDR2 SVGAGI. CDR3: CASSSWTGEAFF. DNA for the CDR3: TGTGCCAGCAGTTCGTGGACAGGTGAAGCTTTCTTT.

CDR3 in amino acids: CASSVSGHGYTF. The CDR3 region has the DNA TGTGCCAGCAGCGTCAGCGGCCATGGCTACACCTTC. This chain links TRBV9 with TRBJ1-2; D not resolved. This CDR3 is 12 amino acids long. Germline-derived CDR1 and CDR2 are SGDLS and YYNGEE. Trimming removed 2 bases from V and 6 bases from J, with 8 bases in between. Full variable domain (outside the CDR3, taken from reference TRBV9 and TRBJ1-2): DSGVTQTPKHLITATGQRVTLRCSPRSGDLSVYWYQQSLDQGLQFLIQYYNGEERAKGNILERFSAQQFPDLHSELNLSSLELGDSALYFCASSVSGHGYTFGSGTRLTVV.

The V call is TRBV18, the J call TRBJ2-3, with 11 bases fitting TRBD2. CDR3 size: 19 residues. CDR1 is KGHSH and CDR2 is LQKENI in the germline V gene. J was trimmed by 1 base and V by 2 bases; bases with no gene match: 11. CDR3 amino acids: CASSPLVAGGPSGTDTQYF. CDR3 coding DNA: TGTGCCAGCTCACCATTGGTAGCGGGAGGGCCCTCGGGCACAGATACGCAGTATTTT.

The chain has TRBV10-3 and TRBJ2-7, with D tentatively TRBD1 (5 bases). Trimming pared 10 bases from V and 3 bases from J, leaving 13 bases between. CDR3 length equals 12 residues. The germline V gene encodes CDR1 ENHRY and CDR2 SYGVKD. The CDR3: CATRAGNYEQYF. CDR3 coding DNA: TGTGCCACCAGGGCAGGGAACTACGAGCAGTACTTC.

The genes are TRBV2 and TRBJ2-6; D not resolved. Germline assignment: CDR1 SNHLY and CDR2 FYNNEI. The CDR3 runs 14 residues. V was trimmed by 7 bases and J by 0 bases, leaving 7 bases between them. The CDR3 bases are TGTGCCAGCAATCCCAGCTCTGGGGCCAACGTCCTGACTTTC. It yields the protein CASNPSSGANVLTF. Full variable domain (outside the CDR3, taken from reference TRBV2 and TRBJ2-6): EPEVTQTPSHQVTQMGQEVILRCVPISNHLYFYWYRQILGQKVEFLVSFYNNEISEKSEIFDDQFSVERPDGSNFTLKIRSTKLEDSAMYFCASNPSSGANVLTFGAGSRLTVL.

The V gene is TRBV6-4, the J gene TRBJ1-4, with 9 bases identical to TRBD1. CDR1 and CDR2 (germline): MRHNA, SNTAGT. The CDR3 loop spans 16 amino acids. V trimming: 9 bases; J trimming: 3 bases; junction bases outside the gene matches: 11. This chain's CDR3 is CASSRDRALSNEKLFF. CDR3 sequence (DNA): TGTGCCAGTTCCCGGGACAGGGCTCTCTCTAATGAAAAACTGTTTTTT.

This chain joins TRBV27 and TRBJ1-2, with D perhaps matching TRBD1 (6 bases). Germline V gene lookup returns CDR1 MNHEY and CDR2 SMNVEV (reference sequence). The V gene lost 3 bases and the J gene lost 5 bases, with 16 bases spanning the gap. This CDR3 spans 15 amino acids. CDR3 amino acids: CASSFTGTHPYGYTF. CDR3 nucleotide sequence: TGTGCCAGCAGTTTCACCGGGACACACCCATATGGCTACACCTTC.

This clone has a single count. This chain joins TRBV6-6 and TRBJ1-1, with 9 bases identical to TRBD1. Germline-derived CDR1 and CDR2 are MNHNY and SVGAGI (reference sequence). The CDR3 spans 12 residues. J gave up 7 bases and V 8 bases, and 5 bases lay outside the gene matches. CDR3 protein: CASDRGGFEAFF. CDR3 DNA sequence: TGTGCCAGCGACAGGGGGGGATTTGAAGCTTTCTTT.

CDR3 region: CSGDNYNEQFF. CDR3 nucleotides: TGCAGCGGGGACAACTACAATGAGCAGTTCTTC. The chain carries TRBV29-1 and TRBJ2-1; possibly TRBD1 for D (6 bases). The CDR3 runs 11 residues. Germline V lookup: CDR1 SQVTM, CDR2 ANQGSEA. V was shortened by 7 bases and J by 3 bases, with 7 bases between the two germline ends.

The rearrangement uses TRBV15 and TRBJ2-3, with 7 bases lining up with TRBD1. V lost 5 bases, J lost 1 base, and 3 bases stayed unmatched. The CDR3 length is 14 residues. CDR1 is LNHNV, CDR2 YYDKDF, per germline (reference sequence). The CDR3 is CATSEGQGTDTQYF. The CDR3 DNA reads as TGTGCCACCAGCGAAGGACAGGGCACAGATACGCAGTATTTT.

V and J are TRBV6-6 and TRBJ1-3, with 10 bases identical to TRBD1. Per the germline V gene, CDR1 is MNHNY and CDR2 is SVGAGI (reference sequence). V lost 6 bases and J lost 0; bases outside the gene matches: 14. The CDR3 consists of 19 residues. The CDR3 protein is CASSSTGGSTFSSGNTIYF. The DNA of the CDR3 is TGTGCCAGCAGCTCGACAGGGGGCTCTACGTTCAGCTCTGGAAACACCATATATTTT.

The chain uses TRBV10-2 and TRBJ1-5, with D possibly matching TRBD1 (6 bases). Germline V gene sequence: CDR1 WSHSY, CDR2 SAAADI. The CDR3 contains 15 residues. Trimming left V 0 bases short and J 7 bases short, with 13 bases between. DNA for the CDR3: TGCGCCAGCAGTGAGTCGATGGGAGGGGGACAGCCCCAGCATTTT. This gives the protein CASSESMGGGQPQHF.

A few counts support this clone. The rearrangement links TRBV7-2 to TRBJ1-6; D possibly corresponds to TRBD1 (6 bases). The CDR3 sequence is 13 residues long. Trimming removed 5 bases at V and 8 bases at J, with 10 bases between. CDR1 and CDR2 (germline): SGHTA, FQGNSA. For the CDR3, the DNA is TGTGCCAGCAGCACCCGACAGGATTCACCCCTCCACTTT. It translates to CASSTRQDSPLHF. The full variable domain, with the rest looked up from reference TRBV7-2 and TRBJ1-6, is GAGVSQSPSNKVTEKGKDVELRCDPISGHTALYWYRQSLGQGLEFLIYFQGNSAPDKSGLPSDRFSAERTGGSVSTLTIQRTQQEDSAVYLCASSTRQDSPLHFGNGTRLTVT.

The chain has TRBV5-1 and TRBJ2-3; D is unresolved. In germline, CDR1 is SGHRS, CDR2 YFSETQ. This CDR3 spans 15 amino acids. Trimming removed 0 bases at V and 4 bases at J, with 12 bases between. The CDR3 coding sequence is TGCGCCAGCAGCTTGGAAGTCGCGCTTGCAGATACGCAGTATTTT. Its protein is CASSLEVALADTQYF.

The genes are TRBV5-8 and TRBJ2-7; D is unclear. This CDR3 has 12 amino acids. Germline CDR1 reads SGHTS; CDR2 reads YDEGEE. The V gene lost 7 bases and the J gene lost 2 bases, with 10 bases spanning the gap. The CDR3 DNA follows: TGTGCCAGCCCGGATCTAGCCTACGAGCAGTACTTC. It translates to CASPDLAYEQYF.

The CDR3 DNA reads TGTGCCAGTCAGACTAGCGGGAGTTACGAGCAGTACTTC. As protein: CASQTSGSYEQYF. The chain joins TRBV14 to TRBJ2-7, with 12 bases matching TRBD2. The CDR3 covers 13 residues. Trimming took 9 bases from V and 4 from J; bases not matched to a gene: 4. Germline V gene data show CDR1 as SGHDN and CDR2 as FVKESK.

This chain links TRBV4-2 with TRBJ1-2, with a tentative D call TRBD1 (6 bases). Germline CDR1 reads LGHNA; CDR2 reads YNFKEQ. Trimming took off 4 bases at V and 4 bases at J, with 16 bases between the two ends. The CDR3 covers 15 residues. CDR3 in amino acids: CASSRGGEGSYGYTF. The CDR3 coding sequence is TGTGCCAGCAGCCGAGGGGGGGAAGGGAGCTATGGCTACACCTTC.

This CDR3 reads CSASLSGARETQYF. The CDR3 DNA follows: TGCAGTGCTAGTCTCTCTGGAGCTAGGGAGACCCAGTACTTC. V usage is TRBV20-1 and J usage is TRBJ2-5; D remains unclear. The length of the CDR3 is 14 residues. The germline V gene has CDR1 DFQATT and CDR2 SNEGSKA (reference sequence). The V end lost 3 bases, the J end lost 5 bases, and 16 bases lay between the germline ends.

The chain has TRBV11-2 and TRBJ1-4, with a possible D match to TRBD1 (5 bases). Germline V gene lookup returns CDR1 SGHAT and CDR2 FQNNGV. Trimming removed 8 bases from V and 0 bases from J, with 10 bases in between. The CDR3 extends over 14 amino acids. This CDR3 is CASAREATNEKLFF. CDR3 nucleotides: TGTGCCAGCGCCAGGGAAGCAACTAATGAAAAACTGTTTTTT.

Of note for this clone: Germline is not matched at one junction end, which may reflect a read error. The rearrangement links TRBV7-7 to TRBJ2-1, with a weak D call TRBD1 (5 bases). Germline CDR1 SSHAT, CDR2 FNYEAQ (reference sequence). The CDR3 covers 15 residues. CDR3 loop: CASSDRLVGSNEQFF. Written as DNA, the CDR3 is TGTGCTAGCAGCGACAGACTTGTGGGGTCCAATGAGCAGTTCTTC.

The chain has TRBV5-1 and TRBJ2-1; 8 positions match TRBD2. The CDR3 sequence is 16 residues long. CDR1 is SGHRS and CDR2 is YFSETQ in the germline V gene. Trimming cost V 1 base and J 2 bases; bases outside gene matches: 5. The CDR3 reads CASSLRVSGTYNEQFF. The CDR3 DNA is TGCGCCAGCAGCTTGCGGGTTAGCGGGACCTACAATGAGCAGTTCTTC.

This clone turned up a few times. The chain joins TRBV19 to TRBJ2-2; 9 bases align to TRBD1. The trim removed 3 bases at V and 4 bases at J, leaving 6 bases unmatched. The CDR3 spans 16 residues. Per germline, CDR1 LNHDA and CDR2 SQIVND (reference sequence). Here the CDR3 reads CASSIPSDRGTGELFF. The CDR3 DNA is TGTGCCAGTAGTATCCCCTCGGACAGGGGCACCGGGGAGCTGTTTTTT.

CDR3 sequence (DNA): TGTGCCAGTTCGGGACTAGCGGGGGGACGCCAAGAGACCCAGTACTTC. It codes for CASSGLAGGRQETQYF. The chain is built from TRBV7-9 and TRBJ2-5; 15 nucleotides agree with TRBD2. The CDR3 covers 16 residues. V was clipped by 9 bases and J by 1 base; unmatched bases: 6. Germline assignment: CDR1 SEHNR and CDR2 FQNEAQ (reference sequence).

The rearrangement uses TRBV10-2 and TRBJ2-1; TRBD1 matches 9 bases. The CDR3 consists of 15 residues. CDR1 WSHSY and CDR2 SAAADI come from the germline V gene. V shed 6 bases and J 4 bases; nucleotides not matched to a gene: 7. The CDR3 DNA is TGCGCCAGCAGCCCTGACAGGGGGGCTTACAATGAGCAGTTCTTC. Translating it yields CASSPDRGAYNEQFF.

This chain joins TRBV2 and TRBJ1-1; no clear D. Trimming cost V 6 bases and J 6 bases, with 11 bases left between them. CDR1 SNHLY and CDR2 FYNNEI come from the germline V gene. The CDR3 has 12 amino acids. As DNA, the CDR3 is TGTGCCAGCAGCGTTCCCCCTTCTGAAGCTTTCTTT. It yields the protein CASSVPPSEAFF.